This T cell receptor beta chain was sequenced in a study of human T cells and chemical hapten exposure. This clonotype was counted only a few times. TCRdb re-called the RACE reads through MiXCR, storing one row per CDR3 protein. This sample has fewer than 500,000 distinct CDR3 sequences; approximately 5% occur once, and the top ten carry 2% to 2.5%. Germline V gene sequence: CDR1 SGDLS, CDR2 YYNGEE. This CDR3 comprises 15 residues. V was pared by 4 bases and J by 5 bases, with 5 bases of the junction left unmatched. The time point here: patch test 1, 2 weeks after DPC sensitization. Treatment meaning: therapeutic diphenylcyclopropenone sensitization with weekly scalp DPC.

The rearrangement uses TRBV9 and TRBJ2-1, with 11 bases identical to TRBD2. The sequencing here drew on whole blood, taken in connection with sensitization to the hapten diphenylcyclopropenone (DPC). This TCR derives from a woman between 45 and 60 years old with alopecia areata. Some clones in this sample may be carry-over from other donors' samples. CDR3 nucleotide sequence: TGTGCCAGCAGCCCTAGCGGGGGGACTCACAATGAGCAGTTCTTC. Encoded protein: CASSPSGGTHNEQFF.